These 27 T cell receptor beta chains were all obtained from the same sample, sequenced in a study of blood T cell repertoires in COVID-19. Method: immunoSEQ multiplex PCR; TCRdb's copy keeps in-frame clones and lacks some. The sample consists of about 270,000 clones, roughly 80% of them appearing once. The sequencing input was peripheral blood. The receptors were gathered from a woman aged 45-65 years with active or convalescent COVID-19.

The chain couples TRBV6-5 to TRBJ1-3; D is undetermined. Germline values: CDR1 MNHEY, CDR2 SVGAGI. CDR3 length: 15 amino acids. The V end lost 8 bases, the J end lost 2 bases, and 16 bases lay between the germline ends. CDR3 sequence: CASRLVSYAGNTIYF. For the CDR3, the DNA is TGTGCCAGCCGTTTGGTTTCCTATGCTGGAAACACCATATATTTT.

This rearrangement joins TRBV6-1 to TRBJ2-2, with a tentative D call TRBD2 (5 bases). CDR3 size: 12 residues. V was trimmed by 2 bases and J by 14 bases, leaving 12 bases between them. CDR1 MNHNS and CDR2 SASEGT come from the germline V gene. In DNA, the CDR3 is TGTGCCAGCAGTGAATCCGGGGTTGGCCTGTTTTTT. As protein: CASSESGVGLFF.

The chain joins TRBV19 to TRBJ1-1; 7 bases match TRBD1. The CDR3 has 13 amino acids. The germline gives CDR1 LNHDA, CDR2 SQIVND (reference sequence). J gave up 7 bases and V 5 bases, and 7 bases lay outside the gene matches. The CDR3 here is CASSWDSPNEAFF. For the CDR3, the DNA is TGTGCCAGTAGTTGGGACAGCCCCAATGAAGCTTTCTTT. The variable domain in full, completed from reference TRBV19 and TRBJ1-1, reads DGGITQSPKYLFRKEGQNVTLSCEQNLNHDAMYWYRQDPGQGLRLIYYSQIVNDFQKGDIAEGYSVSREKKESFPLTVTSAQKNPTAFYLCASSWDSPNEAFFGQGTRLTVV.

V and J are TRBV11-2 and TRBJ2-7, with D possibly being TRBD2 (6 bases). This CDR3 is 16 amino acids long. V shed 3 bases and J shed 6 bases, with 21 bases lying between them. Germline V gene sequence: CDR1 SGHAT, CDR2 FQNNGV. This CDR3 is CASSFLAAIGLSEQYF. The CDR3 DNA reads as TGTGCCAGCAGCTTCTTAGCGGCCATCGGCCTCAGCGAGCAGTACTTC. Filled out from reference TRBV11-2 and TRBJ2-7, the complete variable domain reads EAGVAQSPRYKIIEKRQSVAFWCNPISGHATLYWYQQILGQGPKLLIQFQNNGVVDDSQLPKDRFSAERLKGVDSTLKIQPAKLEDSAVYLCASSFLAAIGLSEQYFGPGTRLTVT.

The chain combines TRBV4-1 with TRBJ2-3; TRBD2 might be the D (6 bases). CDR1 and CDR2 from the germline V gene are MGHRA and YSYEKL. Deletions cut 1 base from V and 7 bases from J, with 18 bases between. CDR3 length: 16 residues. The DNA for the CDR3 is TGCGCCAGCAGCCAAGGGGGACTCGGCCGTGGATATACGCAGTATTTT. Amino acids: CASSQGGLGRGYTQYF.

The V call is TRBV5-1, the J call TRBJ1-1, with D perhaps TRBD1 (5 bases). The CDR3 spans 15 residues. In germline, CDR1 is SGHRS, CDR2 YFSETQ. Trimming removed 0 bases from V and 5 bases from J, with 14 bases in between. The CDR3 DNA follows: TGCGCCAGCAGCTTGGATGATAGGACACAGACTGAAGCTTTCTTT. Encoded protein: CASSLDDRTQTEAFF.

The chain joins TRBV19 to TRBJ1-1, with D possibly TRBD1 on 6 matching bases. The V gene lost 7 bases and the J gene lost 6 bases, with 15 bases spanning the gap. The CDR3 consists of 13 residues. In germline, CDR1 is LNHDA, CDR2 SQIVND (reference sequence). For the CDR3, the DNA is TGTGCCAGTAATGAAGGACAGACCGCTGAAGCTTTCTTT. Protein product: CASNEGQTAEAFF.

On this clone: At one boundary the junction diverges from the germline segment, which might be a read error. The chain has TRBV15 and TRBJ2-1, with D uncertain. In germline, CDR1 is LNHNV, CDR2 YYDKDF (reference sequence). The CDR3 spans 12 residues. CDR3 coding DNA: TGTGCCTCCAGTTCTCCGTACAATGAGCAGTTCTTC. Protein product: CASSSPYNEQFF.

The chain carries TRBV27 and TRBJ2-1; TRBD2 matches at 10 bases. The germline CDR1 and CDR2 sequences are MNHEY and SMNVEV (reference sequence). V shed 6 bases and J 5 bases; nucleotides not matched to a gene: 4. The CDR3 runs to 14 residues. The CDR3 is CASSPLAGDNEQFF. The DNA of the CDR3 is TGTGCCAGCAGCCCCCTAGCGGGAGACAATGAGCAGTTCTTC.

The chain combines TRBV5-6 with TRBJ2-2; TRBD1 aligns across 8 bases. J lost 7 bases, V lost 4 bases, and 6 bases had no gene match. The germline CDR1 and CDR2 sequences are SGHDT and YYEEEE. CDR3 length: 14 residues. CDR3 residues: CASSRTGRNGELFF. For the CDR3, the DNA is TGTGCCAGCAGCCGGACAGGGCGTAACGGGGAGCTGTTTTTT.

This rearrangement joins TRBV4-1 to TRBJ1-6, with 7 bases fitting TRBD1. The CDR3 is made up of 16 amino acids. V was clipped by 1 base and J by 13 bases; unmatched bases: 13. In germline, CDR1 is MGHRA, CDR2 YSYEKL. In DNA form, the CDR3 reads TGCGCCAGCAGCCAAGCCCAGGGGGGCTACCCATCCCCCCTCCACTTT. Its protein product is CASSQAQGGYPSPLHF.

As concerns this clone: Other DNA sequences within the sample encode an identical CDR3. The CDR3 bases are TGTGCCAGCAGCCGCGGGACAGGGGGCACTGAAGCTTTCTTT. Its protein is CASSRGTGGTEAFF. The rearrangement links TRBV3-1 (or the pseudogene TRBV3-2) to TRBJ1-1, with 11 positions matching TRBD1. V was pared by 4 bases and J by 4 bases, with 2 bases of the junction left unmatched. The length of the CDR3 is 14 residues. CDR1 is LGHDT and CDR2 is YNNKEL in the germline V gene (reference sequence).

This clone was seen just once. This chain uses TRBV16 with TRBJ1-2; 7 bases agree with TRBD1. CDR1 and CDR2 (germline): KGHSY, FQNENV. This CDR3 has 14 amino acids. Trimming at V came to 2 bases and at J to 8 bases, leaving 8 bases not matched to a gene. The chain's CDR3 is CASSQGTGVRGYTF. CDR3 nucleotide sequence: TGTGCCAGCAGCCAAGGAACAGGGGTGCGCGGCTACACCTTC.

This clone occurred a few times. In the same sample, other DNA sequences code for this CDR3. J is TRBJ1-1 and V is TRBV5-1; 9 bases align to TRBD1. CDR1 is SGHRS, CDR2 YFSETQ, per germline. The ends lost 0 bases at V and 3 bases at J; junction bases unmatched: 3. The CDR3 has 15 amino acids. The chain's CDR3 is CASSLVTGGDTEAFF. Here the CDR3 DNA reads TGCGCCAGCAGCTTGGTGACAGGGGGTGACACTGAAGCTTTCTTT.

A few counts support this clone. The chain joins TRBV11-2 to TRBJ2-7, with D tentatively TRBD1 (6 bases). The CDR3 runs to 13 residues. V was cut by 5 bases and J by 6 bases, with 14 bases left in between. From germline, CDR1 is SGHAT and CDR2 FQNNGV. The CDR3 coding sequence is TGTGCCAGCAGCCGCAACAGGGACGCCGAGCAGTACTTC. It encodes CASSRNRDAEQYF.

J is TRBJ2-7 and V is TRBV19, with TRBD1 matching over 8 bases. Germline CDR1 reads LNHDA; CDR2 reads SQIVND (reference sequence). J gave up 0 bases and V 3 bases, and 4 bases lay outside the gene matches. The CDR3 loop spans 15 amino acids. CDR3 amino acids: CASSIGQGYSYEQYF. The CDR3 region has the DNA TGTGCCAGTAGTATTGGACAGGGATACTCCTACGAGCAGTACTTC.

V is TRBV5-6 and J is TRBJ2-3; 7 nucleotides line up with TRBD2. V lost 0 bases to trimming and J lost 0 bases; unmatched junction nucleotides: 1. CDR3 size: 15 residues. Germline CDR1 is SGHDT and CDR2 is YYEEEE. The CDR3 DNA is TGTGCCAGCAGCTTGGGTAGCGGGAGCACAGATACGCAGTATTTT. As protein: CASSLGSGSTDTQYF.

The V and J genes are TRBV10-1 and TRBJ2-1; 11 nucleotides align to TRBD2. This CDR3 region has 16 residues. Germline V gene data show CDR1 as WNHNN and CDR2 as SYGVQD (reference sequence). V trimming: 7 bases; J trimming: 1 base; junction bases outside the gene matches: 6. CDR3 nucleotide sequence: TGCGCCAGCAAGATACTAGCGGGAGATTCCTACAATGAGCAGTTCTTC. Amino acids: CASKILAGDSYNEQFF.

V is TRBV6-1 and J is TRBJ2-5; 11 nucleotides align to TRBD2. The CDR3 length is 17 residues. Germline lookup yields CDR1 MNHNS and CDR2 SASEGT. J was trimmed by 2 bases and V by 2 bases; bases with no gene match: 7. The CDR3 protein is CASSERLAGGTQETQYF. Written as DNA, the CDR3 is TGTGCCAGCAGTGAACGGCTAGCGGGAGGAACACAAGAGACCCAGTACTTC.

The V gene is TRBV11-3, the J gene TRBJ1-1; D is perhaps TRBD1 (6 bases). Deletions cut 4 bases from V and 8 bases from J, with 17 bases between. Looked up from germline, CDR1 is SGHNT and CDR2 is YENEEA. The CDR3 length is 14 residues. The CDR3 is CASSSSGVSAEAFF. CDR3 DNA: TGTGCCAGCAGCTCTTCAGGGGTTTCGGCCGAAGCTTTCTTT.

V and J are TRBV6-7 and TRBJ2-5, with a weak D call TRBD2 (6 bases). TRBV6-7 is sorted into the ORF group, with uncertain function. The CDR3 is made up of 14 amino acids. Trimming took 7 bases from V and 0 from J, leaving 12 bases between them. CDR3 residues: CASNKSGHQETQYF. CDR3 coding DNA: TGTGCCAGCAATAAAAGCGGGCACCAAGAGACCCAGTACTTC.

V and J are TRBV4-1 and TRBJ2-2; maybe TRBD2 (5 bases). Germline-derived CDR1 and CDR2 are MGHRA and YSYEKL. There are 16 residues in the CDR3. Trimming took off 0 bases at V and 0 bases at J, with 8 bases between the two ends. DNA for the CDR3: TGCGCCAGCAGCCAAGATTTTAGCGCGAACACCGGGGAGCTGTTTTTT. Amino acid sequence: CASSQDFSANTGELFF.

Of note for this clone: At the DNA level, this CDR3 is encoded by other sequences in the same sample as well. The V call is TRBV9, the J call TRBJ2-7; 12 bases agree with TRBD2. Germline CDR1 reads SGDLS; CDR2 reads YYNGEE. The CDR3 is 16 amino acids. V shed 0 bases and J 1 base; nucleotides not matched to a gene: 2. The CDR3 reads CASSVGGLAGSYEQYF. As DNA, the CDR3 is TGTGCCAGCAGCGTAGGGGGACTAGCGGGTTCCTACGAGCAGTACTTC.

The V and J genes are TRBV5-4 and TRBJ2-1; 9 bases agree with TRBD2. The germline V gene encodes CDR1 SGHNT and CDR2 YYREEE (reference sequence). With V trimmed by 3 bases and J by 7 bases, 8 bases remained unmatched. The CDR3 contains 15 residues. The CDR3: CASSWGLAGGNEQFF. DNA for the CDR3: TGTGCCAGCAGCTGGGGATTGGCGGGAGGGAATGAGCAGTTCTTC.

The chain is built from TRBV3-1 (or the pseudogene TRBV3-2) and TRBJ1-4, with D possibly matching TRBD1 (6 bases). The V and J ends lost 4 bases and 8 bases respectively, with 17 bases between them. Germline loops: CDR1 LGHDT, CDR2 YNNKEL (reference sequence). The CDR3 has 15 residues. DNA of the CDR3: TGTGCCAGCAGCCGGCACACAGGGAAGGGCGAAAAACTGTTTTTT. Protein: CASSRHTGKGEKLFF.

This chain links TRBV13 with TRBJ2-7, with TRBD2 matching over 14 bases. V shed 5 bases, J shed 4 bases, and the junction held 7 bases outside the gene matches. Germline lookup yields CDR1 PRHDT and CDR2 FYEKMQ (reference sequence). This CDR3 is built from 16 residues. In nucleotides, the CDR3 is TGTGCCAGCAGCATGGGACTAGCGGGGGCGCGATACGAGCAGTACTTC. Its protein is CASSMGLAGARYEQYF.

The chain couples TRBV11-2 to TRBJ2-7; TRBD2 matches at 7 bases. Per germline, CDR1 SGHAT and CDR2 FQNNGV. The CDR3 loop spans 15 amino acids. With 5 bases clipped from V and 2 bases from J, the junction kept 9 bases outside the gene matches. The CDR3 DNA follows: TGTGCCAGCAGCCCTGGGCGCGGGGGTACCTACGAGCAGTACTTC. Translated: CASSPGRGGTYEQYF.